The clone carrying this TCR beta chain was counted at least ten times. Antigen unknown. The source of the sample is a study of response to subunit inactivated influenza vaccine. General study results and limits: T cells newly recruited by each seasonal influenza vaccination are few, the authors suggested.

TCRdb reprocessed the RT-PCR reads with MiXCR, giving one entry per CDR3 protein. This table holds approximately 570,000 distinct CDR3 sequences, 7.6% found once. The sequences come from PBMCs from blood, collected around 25 months after vaccination. This sequence originates from a man between 50 and 69 years old who received an inactivated influenza vaccine.

The CDR3 region has the DNA TGTGCCAGCAGCTCCTCGGACAGAGAGTTCGGAAACACCATATATTTT. Translation gives CASSSSDREFGNTIYF. The gene calls are TRBV7-9 and TRBJ1-3; maybe TRBD1 (6 bases). V was pared by 4 bases and J by 4 bases, with 17 bases between. The CDR3 length is 16 residues. Per the germline V gene, CDR1 is SEHNR and CDR2 is FQNEAQ (reference sequence).